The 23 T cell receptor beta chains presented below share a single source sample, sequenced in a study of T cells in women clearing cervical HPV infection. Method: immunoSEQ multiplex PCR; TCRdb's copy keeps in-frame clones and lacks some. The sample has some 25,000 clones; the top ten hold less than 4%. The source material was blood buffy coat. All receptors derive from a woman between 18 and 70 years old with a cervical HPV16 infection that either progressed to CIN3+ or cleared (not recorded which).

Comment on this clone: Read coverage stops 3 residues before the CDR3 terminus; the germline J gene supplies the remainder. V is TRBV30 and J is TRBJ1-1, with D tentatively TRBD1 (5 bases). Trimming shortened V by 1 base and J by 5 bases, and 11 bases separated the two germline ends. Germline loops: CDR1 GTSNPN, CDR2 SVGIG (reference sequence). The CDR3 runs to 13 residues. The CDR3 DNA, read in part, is TGTGCCTGGAGTGAGGGCGAGGGGACTGAA. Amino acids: CAWSEGEGTE. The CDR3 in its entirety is CAWSEGEGTEAFF.

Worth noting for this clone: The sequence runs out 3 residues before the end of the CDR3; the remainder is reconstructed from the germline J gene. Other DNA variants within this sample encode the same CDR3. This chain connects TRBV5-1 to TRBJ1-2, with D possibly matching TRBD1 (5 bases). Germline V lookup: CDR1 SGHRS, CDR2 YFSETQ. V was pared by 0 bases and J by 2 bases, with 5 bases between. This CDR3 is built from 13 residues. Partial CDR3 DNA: TGCGCCAGCAGCTTGGGACAGAACTATGGC. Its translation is CASSLGQNYG. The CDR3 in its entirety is CASSLGQNYGYTF.

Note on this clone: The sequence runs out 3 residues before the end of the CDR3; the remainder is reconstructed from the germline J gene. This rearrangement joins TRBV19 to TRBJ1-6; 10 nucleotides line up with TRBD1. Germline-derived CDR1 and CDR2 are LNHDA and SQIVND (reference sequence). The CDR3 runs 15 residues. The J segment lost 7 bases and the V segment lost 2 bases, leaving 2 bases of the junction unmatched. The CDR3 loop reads CASSIRQGANSPLHF. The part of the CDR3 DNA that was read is TGTGCCAGTAGTATACGACAGGGGGCAAATTCACCC.

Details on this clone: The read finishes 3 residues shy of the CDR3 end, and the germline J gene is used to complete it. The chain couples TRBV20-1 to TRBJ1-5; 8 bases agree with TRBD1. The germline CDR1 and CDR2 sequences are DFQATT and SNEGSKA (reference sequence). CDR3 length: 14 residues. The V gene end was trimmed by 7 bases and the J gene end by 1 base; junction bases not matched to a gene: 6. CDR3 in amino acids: CSVPDRVSNQPQHF. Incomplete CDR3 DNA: TGCAGTGTTCCGGACAGGGTGAGCAATCAGCCC.

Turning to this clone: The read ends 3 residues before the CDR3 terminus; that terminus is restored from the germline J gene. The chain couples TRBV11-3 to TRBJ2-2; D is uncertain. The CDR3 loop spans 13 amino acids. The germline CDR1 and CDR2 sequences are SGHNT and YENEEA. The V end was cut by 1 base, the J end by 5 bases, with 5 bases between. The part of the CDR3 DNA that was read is TGTGCCAGCAGCTTAGTACGGACCGGGGAG. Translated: CASSLVRTGE. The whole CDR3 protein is CASSLVRTGELFF.

The part of the CDR3 DNA that was read is TGTGCCAGCAGCTTGGGGACAGGAAATTCACCC. Protein: CASSLGTGNSP. The CDR3 as a whole reads CASSLGTGNSPLHF. This chain connects TRBV7-8 to TRBJ1-6; 8 bases agree with TRBD1. The CDR3 end falls 3 residues outside the read, so it is completed with the germline J gene. CDR1 and CDR2 from the germline V gene are SGHVS and FQNEAQ. Germline trimming cut 3 bases from V and 7 bases from J; bases unmatched to any gene: 2. This CDR3 is 14 amino acids long.

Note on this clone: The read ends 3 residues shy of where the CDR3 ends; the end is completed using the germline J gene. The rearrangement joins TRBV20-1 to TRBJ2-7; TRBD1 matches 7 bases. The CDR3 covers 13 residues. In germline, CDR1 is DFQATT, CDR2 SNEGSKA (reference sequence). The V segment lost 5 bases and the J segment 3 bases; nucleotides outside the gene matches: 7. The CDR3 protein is CSALRDSGYEQYF. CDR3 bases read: TGCAGTGCTCTCCGGGACAGCGGCTACGAG.

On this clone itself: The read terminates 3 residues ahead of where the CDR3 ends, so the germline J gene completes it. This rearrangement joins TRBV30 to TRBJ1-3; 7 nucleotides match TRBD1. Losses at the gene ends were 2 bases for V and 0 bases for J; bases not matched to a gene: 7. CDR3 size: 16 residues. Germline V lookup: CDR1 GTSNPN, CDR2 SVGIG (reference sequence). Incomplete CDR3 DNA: TGTGCCTGGAGTTCGGACAGGTCCCCCTCTGGAAACACC. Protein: CAWSSDRSPSGNT. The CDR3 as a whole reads CAWSSDRSPSGNTIYF.

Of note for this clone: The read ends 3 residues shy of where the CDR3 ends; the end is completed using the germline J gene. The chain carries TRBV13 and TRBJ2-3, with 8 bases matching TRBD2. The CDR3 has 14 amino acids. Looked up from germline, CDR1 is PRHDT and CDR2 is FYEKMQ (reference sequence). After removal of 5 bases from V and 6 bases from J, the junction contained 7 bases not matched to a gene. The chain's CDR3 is CASSPGTRDDTQYF. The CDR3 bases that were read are TGTGCCAGCAGCCCTGGGACTAGAGATGATACG.

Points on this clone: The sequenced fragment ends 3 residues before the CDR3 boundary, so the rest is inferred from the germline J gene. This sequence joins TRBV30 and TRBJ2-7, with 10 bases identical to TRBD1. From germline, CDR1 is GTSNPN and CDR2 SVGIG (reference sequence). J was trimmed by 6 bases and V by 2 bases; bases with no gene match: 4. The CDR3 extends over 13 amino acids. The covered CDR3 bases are TGTGCCTGGAGTCCCGGGACAGGGGTCGAG. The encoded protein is CAWSPGTGVE. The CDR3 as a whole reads CAWSPGTGVEQYF.

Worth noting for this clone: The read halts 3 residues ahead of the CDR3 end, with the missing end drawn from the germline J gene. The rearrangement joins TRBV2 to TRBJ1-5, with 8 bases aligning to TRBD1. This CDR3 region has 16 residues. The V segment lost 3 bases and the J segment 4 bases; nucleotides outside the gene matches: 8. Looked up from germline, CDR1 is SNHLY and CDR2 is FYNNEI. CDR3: CASSDIGTGFNQPQHF. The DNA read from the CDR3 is TGTGCCAGCAGTGATATCGGGACAGGATTTAATCAGCCC.

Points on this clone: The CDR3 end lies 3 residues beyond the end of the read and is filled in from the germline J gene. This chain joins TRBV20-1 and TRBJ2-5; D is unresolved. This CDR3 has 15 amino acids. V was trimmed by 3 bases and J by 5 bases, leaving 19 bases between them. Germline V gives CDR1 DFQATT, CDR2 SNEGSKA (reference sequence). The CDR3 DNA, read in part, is TGCAGTGCTAGTATAGTCCTGCCCCCTGGTGAGACC. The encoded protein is CSASIVLPPGET. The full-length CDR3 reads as CSASIVLPPGETQYF.

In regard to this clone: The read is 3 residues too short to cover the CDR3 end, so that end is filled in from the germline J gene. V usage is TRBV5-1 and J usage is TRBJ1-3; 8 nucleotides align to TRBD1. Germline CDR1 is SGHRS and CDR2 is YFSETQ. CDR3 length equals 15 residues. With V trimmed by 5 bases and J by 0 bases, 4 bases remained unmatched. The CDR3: CASRAGGFSGNTIYF. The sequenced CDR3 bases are TGCGCCAGCAGGGCAGGGGGCTTCTCTGGAAACACC.

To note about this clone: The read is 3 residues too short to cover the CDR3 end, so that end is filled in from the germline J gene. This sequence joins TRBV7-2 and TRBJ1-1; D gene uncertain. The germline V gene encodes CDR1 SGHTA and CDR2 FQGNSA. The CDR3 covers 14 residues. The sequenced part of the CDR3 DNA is TGTGCCAGCAGCTTAAGGTCAGGAGAAGAGACC. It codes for CASSLRSGEET. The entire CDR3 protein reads CASSLRSGEETAFF.

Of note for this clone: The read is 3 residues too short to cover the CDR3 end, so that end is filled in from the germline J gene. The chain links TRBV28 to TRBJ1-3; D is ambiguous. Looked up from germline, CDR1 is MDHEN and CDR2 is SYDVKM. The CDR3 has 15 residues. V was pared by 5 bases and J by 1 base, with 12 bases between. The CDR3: CASSGRTGSGNTIYF. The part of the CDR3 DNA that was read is TGTGCCAGCAGTGGACGGACTGGATCTGGAAACACC.

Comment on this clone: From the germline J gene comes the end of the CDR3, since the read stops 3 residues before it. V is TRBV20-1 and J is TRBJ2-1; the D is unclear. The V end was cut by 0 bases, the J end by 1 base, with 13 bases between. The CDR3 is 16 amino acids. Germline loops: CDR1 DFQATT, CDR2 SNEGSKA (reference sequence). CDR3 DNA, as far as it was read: TGCAGTGCTAGAGATGGAAGGGCTGGGTCCTACAATGAG. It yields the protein CSARDGRAGSYNE. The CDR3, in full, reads CSARDGRAGSYNEQFF.

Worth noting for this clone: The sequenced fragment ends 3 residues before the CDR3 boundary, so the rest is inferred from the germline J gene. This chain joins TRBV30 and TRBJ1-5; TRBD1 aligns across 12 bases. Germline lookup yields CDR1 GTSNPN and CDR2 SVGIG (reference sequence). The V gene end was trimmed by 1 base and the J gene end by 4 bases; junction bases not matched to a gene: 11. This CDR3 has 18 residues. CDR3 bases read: TGTGCCTGGAGTGAGGGGACAGGGGGCGTAGGGACGAATCAGCCC. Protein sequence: CAWSEGTGGVGTNQP. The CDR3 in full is CAWSEGTGGVGTNQPQHF.

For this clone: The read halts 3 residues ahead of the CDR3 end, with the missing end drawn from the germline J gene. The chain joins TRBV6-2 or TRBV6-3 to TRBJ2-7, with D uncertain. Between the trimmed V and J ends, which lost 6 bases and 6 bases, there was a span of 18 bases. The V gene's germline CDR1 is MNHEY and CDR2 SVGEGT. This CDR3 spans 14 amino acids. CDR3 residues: CASRALTLAREQYF. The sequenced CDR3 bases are TGTGCCAGCAGAGCCCTGACCTTAGCTCGCGAG.

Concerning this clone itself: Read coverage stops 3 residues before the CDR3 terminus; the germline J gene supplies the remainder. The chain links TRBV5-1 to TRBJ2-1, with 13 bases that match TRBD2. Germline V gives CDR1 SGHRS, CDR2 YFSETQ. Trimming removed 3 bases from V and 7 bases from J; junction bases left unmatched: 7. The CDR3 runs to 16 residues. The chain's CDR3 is CASSWGLAGRRNEQFF. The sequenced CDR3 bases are TGCGCCAGCAGCTGGGGACTAGCGGGGAGGAGAAATGAG.

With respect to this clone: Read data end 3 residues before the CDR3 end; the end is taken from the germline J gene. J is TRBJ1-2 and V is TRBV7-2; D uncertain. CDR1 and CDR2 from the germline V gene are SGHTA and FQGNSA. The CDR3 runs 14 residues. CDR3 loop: CASSLAAGYNDYTF. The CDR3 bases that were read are TGTGCCAGCAGCTTAGCGGCAGGCTACAATGAC.

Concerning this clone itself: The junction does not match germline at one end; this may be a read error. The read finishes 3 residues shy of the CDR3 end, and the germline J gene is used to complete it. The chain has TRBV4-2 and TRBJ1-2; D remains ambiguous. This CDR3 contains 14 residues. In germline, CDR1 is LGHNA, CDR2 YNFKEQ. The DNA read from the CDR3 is TGCGCCAGCAGCCAAGATTCGGGTCAAAATGGC. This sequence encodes CASSQDSGQNG. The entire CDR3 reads CASSQDSGQNGYTF.

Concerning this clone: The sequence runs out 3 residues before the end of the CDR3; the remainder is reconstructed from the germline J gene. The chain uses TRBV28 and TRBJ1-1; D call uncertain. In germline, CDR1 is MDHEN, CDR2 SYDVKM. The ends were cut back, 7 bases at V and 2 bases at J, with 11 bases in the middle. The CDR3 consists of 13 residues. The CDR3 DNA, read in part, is TGTGCCAGCACCGGAGGGCACAACACTGAA. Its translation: CASTGGHNTE. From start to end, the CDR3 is CASTGGHNTEAFF. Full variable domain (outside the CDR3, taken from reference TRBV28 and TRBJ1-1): DVKVTQSSRYLVKRTGEKVFLECVQDMDHENMFWYRQDPGLGLRLIYFSYDVKMKEKGDIPEGYSVSREKKERFSLILESASTNQTSMYLCASTGGHNTEAFFGQGTRLTVV.

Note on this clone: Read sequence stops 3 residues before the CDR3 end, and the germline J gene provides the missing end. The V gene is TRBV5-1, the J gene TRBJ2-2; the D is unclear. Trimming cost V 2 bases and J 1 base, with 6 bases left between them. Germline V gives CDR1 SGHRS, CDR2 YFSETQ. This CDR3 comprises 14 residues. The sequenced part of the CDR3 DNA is TGCGCCAGCAGCTTTACGGGGAACACCGGGGAG. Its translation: CASSFTGNTGE. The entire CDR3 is CASSFTGNTGELFF.